A single sample is the source of the 22 T cell receptor beta chains below, sequenced in a study of regulatory T cells in long-lasting Graves disease. Time point in this sample: newly diagnosed GD, antithyroid drugs for less than 3 months. Extracted PBMC RNA gave rise to the TCR library. In building TCR beta libraries, iRepertoire HTBI primers were used together with Arm-PCR of CDR3 regions. MiXCR, run by TCRdb on the multiplex PCR reads, gives a single entry per CDR3 protein. The sample lists over 500,000 distinct CDR3 sequences, about 15% occurring once. The same sample was also studied in work on T cells in Graves' hyperthyroidism and ophthalmopathy.

The material was peripheral blood mononuclear cells (PBMCs), obtained at new diagnosis, from a patient treated with antithyroid drugs. The origin of the receptors is a woman aged 25 to 39 with Graves disease.

This clonotype was observed a few times. The chain combines TRBV3-1 with TRBJ2-2, with D unclear. The CDR3 has 15 residues. Germline V gene data show CDR1 as LGHDT and CDR2 as YNNKEL (reference sequence). The V gene lost 4 bases and the J gene lost 1 base, with 10 bases spanning the gap. This CDR3 is CASSLRDKNTGELFF. CDR3 bases: TGTGCCAGCAGCCTACGTGACAAGAACACCGGGGAGCTGTTTTTT.

About this clonotype: A much larger clone lies a single base off, so this may be a read error. The V gene is TRBV7-3, the J gene TRBJ2-1; D call uncertain. The V end was cut by 5 bases, the J end by 0 bases, with 11 bases between. Germline V gene sequence: CDR1 SGHTA, CDR2 FQGTGA. The CDR3 consists of 15 residues. The CDR3 protein is CASSPSLPSYNEQFF. In nucleotides, the CDR3 is TGTGCCAGCAGCCCCTCGCTTCCCTCCTACAATGAGCAGTTCTTC. Using reference TRBV7-3 and TRBJ2-1 for the parts outside the CDR3, the full variable domain is GAGVSQTPSNKVTEKGKYVELRCDPISGHTALYWYRQSLGQGPEFLIYFQGTGAADDSGLPNDRFFAVRPEGSVSTLKIQRTERGDSAVYLCASSPSLPSYNEQFFGPGTRLTVL.

This clonotype was seen a few times. This chain joins TRBV3-1 and TRBJ1-1; D gene uncertain. CDR1 is LGHDT, CDR2 YNNKEL, per germline (reference sequence). The V end lost 7 bases, the J end lost 3 bases, and 9 bases lay between the germline ends. CDR3 size: 12 residues. The CDR3 nucleotides read TGTGCCAGCAAAAGGGCCGACACTGAAGCTTTCTTT. This encodes CASKRADTEAFF.

This clonotype came up many times. The CDR3 sequence: CASSPGQGNEKLFF. CDR3 DNA sequence: TGTGCCAGCAGTCCGGGACAGGGGAATGAAAAACTGTTTTTT. The chain links TRBV6-1 to TRBJ1-4, with 10 bases lining up with TRBD1. The junction had 2 bases not matched to a gene; V was cut back by 5 bases and J by 5 bases. This CDR3 region has 14 residues. Looked up from germline, CDR1 is MNHNS and CDR2 is SASEGT.

This clonotype was seen repeatedly, ten times or more. The chain is built from TRBV10-1 and TRBJ2-2; D may be TRBD1 (5 bases). The V and J ends lost 7 bases and 1 base respectively, with 7 bases between them. This CDR3 is 13 amino acids long. In germline, CDR1 is WNHNN, CDR2 SYGVQD (reference sequence). Here the CDR3 reads CASNGQNTGELFF. In nucleotides, the CDR3 is TGCGCCAGCAACGGACAGAACACCGGGGAGCTGTTTTTT.

A few counts support this clonotype. The chain carries TRBV6-2 or TRBV6-3 and TRBJ2-1; 16 bases are a match to TRBD2. The CDR3 extends over 19 amino acids. The V and J ends lost 2 bases and 4 bases, in that order; junction bases with no gene match: 8. Germline values: CDR1 MNHEY, CDR2 SVGEGT. DNA for the CDR3: TGTGCCAGCAGTTACCCGCCGGGACTAGCGGGAGGGCCTTACAATGAGCAGTTCTTC. It specifies CASSYPPGLAGGPYNEQFF.

A word on this clonotype: This could be a read error, since a much larger clone is one nucleotide away. Given the absence of the conserved phenylalanine or tryptophan at the CDR3 end, a read error is likely. This chain links TRBV7-2 with TRBJ2-1, with a tentative D call TRBD2 (5 bases). V lost 4 bases, J lost 4 bases, and 14 bases lay in between. This CDR3 comprises 15 residues. The V gene's germline CDR1 is SGHTA and CDR2 FQGNSA. The CDR3 sequence: CASSSDLGVYNEQFL. The CDR3 nucleotides read TGTGCCAGCAGCTCCGATCTCGGGGTATACAATGAGCAGTTCTTG.

This clonotype was seen ten or more times. This sequence joins TRBV7-2 and TRBJ2-1, with TRBD2 identical over 10 bases. This CDR3 spans 17 amino acids. The junction had 10 bases not matched to a gene; V was cut back by 1 base and J by 7 bases. Looked up from germline, CDR1 is SGHTA and CDR2 is FQGNSA. This chain's CDR3 is CASSLGFRLAGENEQFF. In DNA, the CDR3 is TGTGCCAGCAGCTTAGGTTTTAGGCTAGCGGGAGAGAATGAGCAGTTCTTC.

The sample holds many counts of this clonotype. The chain carries TRBV30 and TRBJ1-2, with D perhaps TRBD1 (5 bases). Germline V lookup: CDR1 GTSNPN, CDR2 SVGIG (reference sequence). The CDR3 runs 12 residues. V gave up 4 bases and J gave up 2 bases, with 8 bases separating them. The CDR3 sequence is CAWNGANYGYTF. The CDR3 bases are TGTGCCTGGAACGGGGCCAACTATGGCTACACCTTC.

As regards this clonotype: With a much larger clone just one base away, this may be a read error. The rearrangement uses TRBV20-1 and TRBJ1-1; possible D gene TRBD1, 5 bases. The CDR3 runs to 12 residues. Germline-derived CDR1 and CDR2 are DFQATT and SNEGSKA (reference sequence). This chain's CDR3 is CSASRDPTEALF. CDR3 nucleotides: TGCAGTGCTAGCAGGGACCCCACTGAAGCTCTCTTT.

This clonotype was detected ten times or more. This rearrangement joins TRBV7-3 to TRBJ2-1; TRBD2 might be the D (5 bases). This CDR3 is 15 amino acids long. The V end lost 3 bases, the J end lost 2 bases, and 11 bases lay between the germline ends. CDR1 is SGHTA and CDR2 is FQGTGA in the germline V gene. CDR3 sequence (DNA): TGTGCCAGCAGCTTGGGCGGGCAACCCTACAATGAGCAGTTCTTC. Amino acid sequence: CASSLGGQPYNEQFF. Filled out from reference TRBV7-3 and TRBJ2-1, the complete variable domain reads GAGVSQTPSNKVTEKGKYVELRCDPISGHTALYWYRQSLGQGPEFLIYFQGTGAADDSGLPNDRFFAVRPEGSVSTLKIQRTERGDSAVYLCASSLGGQPYNEQFFGPGTRLTVL.

The chain employs TRBV6-2 or TRBV6-3 and TRBJ2-3; D may be TRBD1 or TRBD2 (5 bases each). The V gene's germline CDR1 is MNHEY and CDR2 SVGEGT. The CDR3 has 16 residues. Trimming cost V 6 bases and J 2 bases, with 18 bases left between them. CDR3 sequence (DNA): TGTGCCAGCAGAAGGGACGCCGTTGCTTTCACAGATACGCAGTATTTT. Amino acids: CASRRDAVAFTDTQYF.

The chain links TRBV20-1 to TRBJ2-1; D unclear. V was cut by 5 bases and J by 2 bases, with 10 bases left in between. This CDR3 comprises 13 residues. Germline values: CDR1 DFQATT, CDR2 SNEGSKA (reference sequence). The CDR3 spells CSALRGTYNEQFF. The CDR3 DNA is TGCAGTGCTCTCCGTGGCACCTACAATGAGCAGTTCTTC.

This clonotype was seen a few times. The rearrangement uses TRBV29-1 and TRBJ1-2; TRBD1 matches at 10 bases. Trimming cost V 4 bases and J 4 bases; bases outside gene matches: 0. Germline V gene lookup returns CDR1 SQVTM and CDR2 ANQGSEA. The CDR3 spans 12 residues. As DNA, the CDR3 is TGCAGCGTTGGGGACAGGGGCTATGGCTACACCTTC. The encoded protein is CSVGDRGYGYTF. Full variable domain (rest looked up from reference TRBV29-1 and TRBJ1-2): SAVISQKPSRDICQRGTSLTIQCQVDSQVTMMFWYRQQPGQSLTLIATANQGSEATYESGFVIDKFPISRPNLTFSTLTVSNMSPEDSSIYLCSVGDRGYGYTFGSGTRLTVV.

The J gene is TRBJ1-4, the V gene TRBV5-1; unclear D gene. Trimming stripped 2 bases from V and 5 bases from J, with 10 bases between. The CDR3 is made up of 14 amino acids. Germline lookup yields CDR1 SGHRS and CDR2 YFSETQ. CDR3 residues: CASSFSPQNEKLFF. Written as DNA, the CDR3 is TGCGCCAGCAGCTTCTCGCCCCAGAATGAAAAACTGTTTTTT.

This clonotype was observed many times. This chain joins TRBV15 and TRBJ2-1, with 11 nucleotides matching TRBD2. V lost 1 base to trimming and J lost 5 bases; unmatched junction nucleotides: 4. Germline V gene sequence: CDR1 LNHNV, CDR2 YYDKDF (reference sequence). The CDR3 contains 16 residues. The CDR3 is CATSRAGTSGHNEQFF. CDR3 DNA sequence: TGTGCCACCAGCAGAGCCGGGACTAGCGGTCACAATGAGCAGTTCTTC.

This clonotype was recorded at least ten times. The chain is built from TRBV14 and TRBJ1-1, with D perhaps TRBD1 (6 bases). The CDR3 runs 15 residues. Germline CDR1 reads SGHDN; CDR2 reads FVKESK. Between the trimmed V and J ends, which lost 5 bases and 3 bases, there was a span of 16 bases. The CDR3 loop is CASSTRPPGDTEAFF. In DNA form, the CDR3 reads TGTGCCAGCAGCACCCGACCTCCAGGGGACACTGAAGCTTTCTTT.

This clonotype has a count of ten or more. The genes are TRBV28 and TRBJ2-3, with 8 bases matching TRBD1. Germline V gene sequence: CDR1 MDHEN, CDR2 SYDVKM. V shed 6 bases and J 5 bases; nucleotides not matched to a gene: 13. CDR3 length: 16 residues. The CDR3 DNA sequence: TGTGCCAGCAGAACGAGATGGACAGGGATGGGAGATACGCAGTATTTT. Its translation is CASRTRWTGMGDTQYF.

This clonotype was detected many times. V usage is TRBV20-1 and J usage is TRBJ2-5; no clear D gene. The CDR3 length is 12 residues. The V end was cut by 6 bases, the J end by 7 bases, with 15 bases between. Germline CDR1 DFQATT, CDR2 SNEGSKA (reference sequence). The CDR3 here is CSAPGPSGTQYF. CDR3 in DNA: TGCAGTGCGCCGGGCCCATCCGGGACCCAGTACTTC.

Many counts were recorded for this clonotype. The chain links TRBV28 to TRBJ2-7; D gene uncertain. The germline CDR1 and CDR2 sequences are MDHEN and SYDVKM. Trimming shortened V by 6 bases and J by 5 bases, and 14 bases separated the two germline ends. This CDR3 comprises 13 residues. CDR3 in amino acids: CASRDSFRHEQYF. For the CDR3, the DNA is TGTGCCAGCAGAGATAGCTTCAGGCACGAGCAGTACTTC.

This clonotype was seen many times. V gene TRBV10-3 combines with J gene TRBJ1-2; 12 bases line up with TRBD1. CDR3 length equals 15 residues. Germline V CDR1 and CDR2: ENHRY, SYGVKD. J was trimmed by 0 bases and V by 7 bases; bases with no gene match: 3. CDR3 DNA sequence: TGTGCCATCAAGGGACAGGGGGCTTCTAACTATGGCTACACCTTC. Translated: CAIKGQGASNYGYTF.

The chain recombines TRBV29-1 with TRBJ2-2; no firm D call. Germline CDR1 SQVTM, CDR2 ANQGSEA. The CDR3 runs to 12 residues. Deletions cut 4 bases from V and 2 bases from J, with 5 bases between. CDR3 sequence (DNA): TGCAGCGTTGGTTTTAACACCGGGGAGCTGTTTTTT. This translates into CSVGFNTGELFF.